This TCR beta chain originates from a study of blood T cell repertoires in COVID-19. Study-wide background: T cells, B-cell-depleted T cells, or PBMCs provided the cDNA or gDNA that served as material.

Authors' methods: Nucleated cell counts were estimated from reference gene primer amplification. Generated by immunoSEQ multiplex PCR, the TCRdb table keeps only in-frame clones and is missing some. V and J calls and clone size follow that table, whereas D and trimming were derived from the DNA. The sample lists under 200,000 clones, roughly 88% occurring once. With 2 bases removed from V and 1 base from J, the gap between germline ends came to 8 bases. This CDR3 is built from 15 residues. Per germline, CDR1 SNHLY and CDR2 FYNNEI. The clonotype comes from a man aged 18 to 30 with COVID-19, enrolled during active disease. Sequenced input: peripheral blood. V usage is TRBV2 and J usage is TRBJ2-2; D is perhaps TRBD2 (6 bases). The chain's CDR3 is CASSESGLNTGELFF. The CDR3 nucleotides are TGTGCCAGCAGTGAATCGGGACTGAACACCGGGGAGCTGTTTTTT.